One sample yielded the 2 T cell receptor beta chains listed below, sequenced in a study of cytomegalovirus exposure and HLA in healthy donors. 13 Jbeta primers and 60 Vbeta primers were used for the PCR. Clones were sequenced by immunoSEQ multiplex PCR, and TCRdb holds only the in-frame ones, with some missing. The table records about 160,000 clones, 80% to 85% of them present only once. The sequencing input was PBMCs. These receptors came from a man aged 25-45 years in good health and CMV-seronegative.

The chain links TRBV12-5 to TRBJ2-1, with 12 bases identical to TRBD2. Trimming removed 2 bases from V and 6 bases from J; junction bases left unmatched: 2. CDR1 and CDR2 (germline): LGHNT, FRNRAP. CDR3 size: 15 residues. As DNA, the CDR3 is TGTGCTAGTGGTTTGATGGGACTAGCGGGCAATGAGCAGTTCTTC. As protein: CASGLMGLAGNEQFF.

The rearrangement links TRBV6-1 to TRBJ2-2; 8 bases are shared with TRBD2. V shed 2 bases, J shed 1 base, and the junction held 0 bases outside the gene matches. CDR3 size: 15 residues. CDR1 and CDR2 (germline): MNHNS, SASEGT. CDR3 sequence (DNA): TGTGCCAGCAGTGAACTAGCGGGGAACACCGGGGAGCTGTTTTTT. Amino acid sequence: CASSELAGNTGELFF.